This T cell receptor (beta chain) is drawn from a study of cytomegalovirus exposure and HLA in healthy donors. Points from the study as a whole: There were some V segments, including TRBV6-2 and TRBV6-3, excluded as indistinguishable.

PCR employed 60 Vbeta and 13 Jbeta primers. Clones were sequenced by immunoSEQ multiplex PCR, and TCRdb holds only the in-frame ones, with some missing. The data show roughly 200,000 clones, around 80% seen once. The V and J ends lost 1 base and 8 bases, in that order; junction bases with no gene match: 3. The germline V gene has CDR1 SGHNT and CDR2 YYREEE (reference sequence). The CDR3 has 15 amino acids. As for this clone: Its antigen remains unknown.

This receptor was taken from a woman aged 60-70 years in good health and CMV-seropositive. Sequencing was performed on PBMCs. The chain combines TRBV5-4 with TRBJ2-1, with 13 bases that match TRBD2. Written as DNA, the CDR3 is TGTGCCAGCAGCTTGAGGACTAGCGGGAGCGATGAGCAGTTCTTC. This codes for CASSLRTSGSDEQFF.